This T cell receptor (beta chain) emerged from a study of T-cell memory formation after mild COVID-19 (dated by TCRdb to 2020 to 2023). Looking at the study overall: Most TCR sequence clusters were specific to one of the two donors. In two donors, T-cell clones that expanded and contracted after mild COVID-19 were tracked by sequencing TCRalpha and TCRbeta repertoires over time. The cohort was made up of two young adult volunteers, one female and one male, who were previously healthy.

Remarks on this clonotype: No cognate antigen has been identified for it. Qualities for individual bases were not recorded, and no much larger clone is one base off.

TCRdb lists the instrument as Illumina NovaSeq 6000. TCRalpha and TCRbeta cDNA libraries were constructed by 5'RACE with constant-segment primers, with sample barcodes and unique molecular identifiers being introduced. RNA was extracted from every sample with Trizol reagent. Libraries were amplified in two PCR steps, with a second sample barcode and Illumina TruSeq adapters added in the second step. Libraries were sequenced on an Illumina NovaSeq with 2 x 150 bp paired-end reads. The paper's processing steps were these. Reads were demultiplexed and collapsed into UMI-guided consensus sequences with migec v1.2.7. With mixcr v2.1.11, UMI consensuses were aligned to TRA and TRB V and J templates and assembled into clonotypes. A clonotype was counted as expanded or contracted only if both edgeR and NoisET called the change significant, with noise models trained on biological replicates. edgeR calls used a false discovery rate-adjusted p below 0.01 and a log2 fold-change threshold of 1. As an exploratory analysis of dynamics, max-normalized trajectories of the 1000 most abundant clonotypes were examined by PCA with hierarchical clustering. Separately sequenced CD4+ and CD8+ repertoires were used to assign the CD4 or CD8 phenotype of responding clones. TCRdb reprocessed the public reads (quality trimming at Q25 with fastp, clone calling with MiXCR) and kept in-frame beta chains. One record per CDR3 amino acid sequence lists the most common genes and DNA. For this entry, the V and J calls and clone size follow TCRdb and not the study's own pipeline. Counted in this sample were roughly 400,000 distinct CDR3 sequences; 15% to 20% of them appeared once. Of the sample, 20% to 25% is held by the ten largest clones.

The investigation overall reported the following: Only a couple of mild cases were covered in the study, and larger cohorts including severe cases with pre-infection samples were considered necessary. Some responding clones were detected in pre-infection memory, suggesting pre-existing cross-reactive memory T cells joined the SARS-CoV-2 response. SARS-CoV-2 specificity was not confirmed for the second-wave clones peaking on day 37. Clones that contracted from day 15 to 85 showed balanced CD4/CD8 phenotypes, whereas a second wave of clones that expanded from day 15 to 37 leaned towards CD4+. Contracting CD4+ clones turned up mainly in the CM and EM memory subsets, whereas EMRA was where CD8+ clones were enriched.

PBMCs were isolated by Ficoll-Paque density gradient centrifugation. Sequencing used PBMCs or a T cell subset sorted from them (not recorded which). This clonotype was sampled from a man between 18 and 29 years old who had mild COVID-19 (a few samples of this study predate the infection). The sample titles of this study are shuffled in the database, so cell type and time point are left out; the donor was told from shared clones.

The CDR3: CASSLQGVAKTQYF. The DNA is TGTGCCAGCAGTTTGCAGGGGGTAGCAAAGACCCAGTACTTC. The chain employs TRBV12-3 or TRBV12-4 and TRBJ2-5; 7 of the junction bases match TRBD1. For this chain, trimming is 3 bases at the V end and 6 bases at the J end, and the number of junction bases without a gene match is 7. The CDR3 holds 14 amino acids from the cysteine to the phenylalanine. The CDR3 DNA has 42 bases and is translated from base 1.